This T cell receptor gamma chain derives from a study of γδ T cells in repeated Plasmodium falciparum infection. Study overall: Timepoints: baseline, immediately before selected infections, and 21 days after every infection.

Germline V gives CDR1 VTNTFY, CDR2 YDVSTARD (reference sequence). CDR3 size: 13 residues. V shed 0 bases, J shed 7 bases, and the junction held 6 bases outside the gene matches. Study-wide points: In Vdelta2-negative, largely Vdelta1+, gammadelta repertoires, repeated controlled infections appeared to drive clonal selection waves.

TRG and TRD sequences were obtained from every sorted gammadelta sample. TCRdb reanalyzed the multiplex PCR reads using CATT. The sample holds about 15,000 gamma-chain clones, roughly 1.7% seen once. Gammadelta T cells were flow-sorted from PBMC into Vgamma9/Vdelta2+ and Vdelta2-negative populations for bulk analysis. By frequency in the sample, this clone is medium-sized. Its antigen is unknown. The identical CDR3 is also encoded by other nucleotide sequences in the sample. The sequenced material came from gamma-delta T cells from blood. V usage is TRGV3 and J usage is TRGJ1 or TRGJ2. The sequence was collected from a pool of human donors (malaria-infected and uninfected, not separated). Written as DNA, the CDR3 is TGTGCCACCTGGGACAGGCCGGGATATAAGAAACTCTTT. It encodes CATWDRPGYKKLF.